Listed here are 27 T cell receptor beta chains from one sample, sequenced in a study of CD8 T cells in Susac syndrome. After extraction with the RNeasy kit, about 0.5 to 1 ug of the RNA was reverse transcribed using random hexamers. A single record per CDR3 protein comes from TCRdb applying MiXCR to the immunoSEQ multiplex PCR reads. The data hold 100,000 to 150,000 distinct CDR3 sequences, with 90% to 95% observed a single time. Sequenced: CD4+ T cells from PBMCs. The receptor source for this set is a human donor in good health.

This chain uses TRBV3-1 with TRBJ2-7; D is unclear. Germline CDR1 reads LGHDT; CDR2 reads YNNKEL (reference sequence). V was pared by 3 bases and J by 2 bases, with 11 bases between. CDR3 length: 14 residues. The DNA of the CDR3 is TGTGCCAGCAGCCATTTAGAGGAGACCTACGAGCAGTACTTC. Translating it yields CASSHLEETYEQYF.

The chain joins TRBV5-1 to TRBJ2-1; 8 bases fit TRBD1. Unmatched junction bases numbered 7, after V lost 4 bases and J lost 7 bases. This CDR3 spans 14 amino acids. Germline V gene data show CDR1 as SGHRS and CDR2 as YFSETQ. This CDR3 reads CASSPTGALNEQFF. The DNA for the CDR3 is TGCGCCAGCAGCCCGACAGGGGCTCTAAATGAGCAGTTCTTC. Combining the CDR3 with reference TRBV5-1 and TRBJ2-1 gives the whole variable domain KAGVTQTPRYLIKTRGQQVTLSCSPISGHRSVSWYQQTPGQGLQFLFEYFSETQRNKGNFPGRFSGRQFSNSRSEMNVSTLELGDSALYLCASSPTGALNEQFFGPGTRLTVL.

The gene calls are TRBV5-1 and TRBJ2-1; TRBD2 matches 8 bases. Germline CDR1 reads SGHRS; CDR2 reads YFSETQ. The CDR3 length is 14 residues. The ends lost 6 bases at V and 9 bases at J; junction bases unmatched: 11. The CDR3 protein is CASTGGLEGGEQFF. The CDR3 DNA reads TGCGCCAGCACGGGGGGACTAGAGGGCGGTGAGCAGTTCTTC.

CDR3 sequence: CASSQGWTGVQPQHF. The CDR3 region has the DNA TGCGCCAGCAGCCAAGGGTGGACAGGGGTTCAGCCCCAGCATTTT. V gene TRBV4-1 combines with J gene TRBJ1-5, with 9 bases that match TRBD1. This CDR3 contains 15 residues. From germline, CDR1 is MGHRA and CDR2 YSYEKL. The trim removed 1 base at V and 6 bases at J, leaving 4 bases unmatched.

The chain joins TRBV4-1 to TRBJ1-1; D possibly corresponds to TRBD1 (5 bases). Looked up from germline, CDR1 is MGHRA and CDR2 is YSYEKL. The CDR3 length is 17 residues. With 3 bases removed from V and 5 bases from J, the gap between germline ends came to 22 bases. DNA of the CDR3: TGCGCCAGCAGCCAGATGGACATGGGTTTCAGCGGTACTGAAGCTTTCTTT. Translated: CASSQMDMGFSGTEAFF.

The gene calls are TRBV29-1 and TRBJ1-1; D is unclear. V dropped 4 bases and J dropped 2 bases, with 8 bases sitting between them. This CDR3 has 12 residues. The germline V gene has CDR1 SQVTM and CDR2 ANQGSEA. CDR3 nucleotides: TGCAGCGTTGGCAGCTTAAACACTGAAGCTTTCTTT. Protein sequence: CSVGSLNTEAFF.

CDR3 nucleotide sequence: TGTGCCAGCATCCCGACAGGGGGCTGGAACACTGAAGCTTTCTTT. Translation: CASIPTGGWNTEAFF. The chain recombines TRBV11-2 with TRBJ1-1, with 10 bases matching TRBD1. The CDR3 contains 15 residues. V lost 7 bases to trimming and J lost 1 base; unmatched junction nucleotides: 6. Germline V gene data show CDR1 as SGHAT and CDR2 as FQNNGV.

DNA of the CDR3: TGTGCCAGCAGCGTAGTGGCTAGCGGGAGCTTCGGGGAGCTGTTTTTT. Its protein product is CASSVVASGSFGELFF. The chain combines TRBV9 with TRBJ2-2, with 10 nucleotides matching TRBD2. V was pared by 0 bases and J by 7 bases, with 6 bases of the junction left unmatched. CDR1 and CDR2 (germline): SGDLS, YYNGEE. CDR3 length: 16 residues. Full variable domain (outside the CDR3, taken from reference TRBV9 and TRBJ2-2): DSGVTQTPKHLITATGQRVTLRCSPRSGDLSVYWYQQSLDQGLQFLIQYYNGEERAKGNILERFSAQQFPDLHSELNLSSLELGDSALYFCASSVVASGSFGELFFGEGSRLTVL.

The CDR3 nucleotides are TGCGCCAGCAGCTGGCCCCGTGCGACTAGCACAGATACGCAGTATTTT. Protein sequence: CASSWPRATSTDTQYF. The chain couples TRBV5-1 to TRBJ2-3; D call uncertain. V was trimmed by 3 bases and J by 0 bases, leaving 14 bases between them. This CDR3 is 16 amino acids long. Per germline, CDR1 SGHRS and CDR2 YFSETQ.

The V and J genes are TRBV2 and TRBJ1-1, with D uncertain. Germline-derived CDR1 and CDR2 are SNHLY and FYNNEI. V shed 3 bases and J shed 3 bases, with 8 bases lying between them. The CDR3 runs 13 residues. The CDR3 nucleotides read TGTGCCAGCAGTGAGGAGGCAGACACTGAAGCTTTCTTT. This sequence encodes CASSEEADTEAFF.

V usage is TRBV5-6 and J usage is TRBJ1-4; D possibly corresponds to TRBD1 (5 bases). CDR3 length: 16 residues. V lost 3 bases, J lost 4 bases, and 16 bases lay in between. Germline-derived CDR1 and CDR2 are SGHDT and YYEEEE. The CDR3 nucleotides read TGTGCCAGCAGCTCGCTTCTGGGACGGGTTAATGAAAAACTGTTTTTT. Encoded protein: CASSSLLGRVNEKLFF. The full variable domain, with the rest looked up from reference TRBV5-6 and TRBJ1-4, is DAGVTQSPTHLIKTRGQQVTLRCSPKSGHDTVSWYQQALGQGPQFIFQYYEEEERQRGNFPDRFSGHQFPNYSSELNVNALLLGDSALYLCASSSLLGRVNEKLFFGSGTQLSVL.

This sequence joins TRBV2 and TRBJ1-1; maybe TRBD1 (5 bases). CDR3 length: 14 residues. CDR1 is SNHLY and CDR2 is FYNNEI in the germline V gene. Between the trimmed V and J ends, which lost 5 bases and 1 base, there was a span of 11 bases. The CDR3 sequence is CASSSQVSNTEAFF. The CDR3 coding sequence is TGTGCCAGCAGTTCACAGGTTTCGAACACTGAAGCTTTCTTT.

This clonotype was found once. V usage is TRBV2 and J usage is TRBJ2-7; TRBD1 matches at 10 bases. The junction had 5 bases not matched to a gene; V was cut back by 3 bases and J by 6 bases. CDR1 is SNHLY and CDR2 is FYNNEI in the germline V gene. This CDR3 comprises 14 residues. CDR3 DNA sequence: TGTGCCAGCAGTGAGACAGGGGGCAAGGTCGAGCAGTACTTC. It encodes CASSETGGKVEQYF.

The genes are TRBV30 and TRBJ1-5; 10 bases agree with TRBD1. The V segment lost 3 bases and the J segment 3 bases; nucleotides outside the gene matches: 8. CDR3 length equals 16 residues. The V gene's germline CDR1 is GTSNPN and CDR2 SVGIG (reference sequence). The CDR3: CAWSHRTGGVNQPQHF. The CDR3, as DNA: TGTGCCTGGAGCCATCGGACAGGGGGAGTCAATCAGCCCCAGCATTTT.

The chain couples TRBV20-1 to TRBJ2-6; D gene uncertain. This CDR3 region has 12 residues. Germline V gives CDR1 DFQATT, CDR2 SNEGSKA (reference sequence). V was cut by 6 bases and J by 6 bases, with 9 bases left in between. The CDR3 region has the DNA TGCAGTGCAACTCCAAAGGCCAACGTCCTGACTTTC. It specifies CSATPKANVLTF.

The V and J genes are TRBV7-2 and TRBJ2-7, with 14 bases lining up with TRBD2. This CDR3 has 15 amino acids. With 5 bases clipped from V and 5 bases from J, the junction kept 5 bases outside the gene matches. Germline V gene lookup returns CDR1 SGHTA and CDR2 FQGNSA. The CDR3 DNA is TGTGCCAGCAGCAAGGGACTAGCGGGAGTAAACGAGCAGTACTTC. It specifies CASSKGLAGVNEQYF.

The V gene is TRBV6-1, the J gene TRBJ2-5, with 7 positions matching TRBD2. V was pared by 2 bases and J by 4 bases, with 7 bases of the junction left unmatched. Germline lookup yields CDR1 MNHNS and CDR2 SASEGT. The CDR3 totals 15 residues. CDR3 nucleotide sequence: TGTGCCAGCAGTGAACCAACGGGAGGTGCAGAGACCCAGTACTTC. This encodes CASSEPTGGAETQYF.

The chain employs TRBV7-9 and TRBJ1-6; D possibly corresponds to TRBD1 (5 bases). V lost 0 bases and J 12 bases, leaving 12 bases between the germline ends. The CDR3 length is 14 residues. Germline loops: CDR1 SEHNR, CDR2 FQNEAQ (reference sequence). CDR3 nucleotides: TGTGCCAGCAGCTTAGCGGGGGGGGGTATACCCCTCCACTTT. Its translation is CASSLAGGGIPLHF.

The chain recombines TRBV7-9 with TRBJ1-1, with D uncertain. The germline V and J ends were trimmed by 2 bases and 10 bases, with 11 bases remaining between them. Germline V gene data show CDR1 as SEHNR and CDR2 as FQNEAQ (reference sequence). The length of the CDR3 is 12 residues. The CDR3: CASSLSPAGAFF. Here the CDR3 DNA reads TGTGCCAGCAGCTTAAGCCCGGCGGGAGCTTTCTTT. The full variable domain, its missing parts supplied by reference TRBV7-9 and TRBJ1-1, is DTGVSQNPRHKITKRGQNVTFRCDPISEHNRLYWYRQTLGQGPEFLTYFQNEAQLEKSRLLSDRFSAERPKGSFSTLEIQRTEQGDSAMYLCASSLSPAGAFFGQGTRLTVV.

In nucleotides, the CDR3 is TGTGCCAGCAGCTTAGCGAGGGGGACGTACCAAGAGACCCAGTACTTC. Protein sequence: CASSLARGTYQETQYF. The chain carries TRBV7-9 and TRBJ2-5; weak D call: TRBD1 (6 bases). CDR3 length equals 16 residues. Germline CDR1 is SEHNR and CDR2 is FQNEAQ (reference sequence). The ends were cut back, 0 bases at V and 0 bases at J, with 11 bases in the middle.

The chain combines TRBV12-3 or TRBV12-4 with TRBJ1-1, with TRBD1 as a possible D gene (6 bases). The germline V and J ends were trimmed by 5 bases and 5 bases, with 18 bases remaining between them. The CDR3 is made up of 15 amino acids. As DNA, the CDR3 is TGTGCCAGCAGTCAGGGACACCCCAAGGGTACTGAAGCTTTCTTT. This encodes CASSQGHPKGTEAFF.

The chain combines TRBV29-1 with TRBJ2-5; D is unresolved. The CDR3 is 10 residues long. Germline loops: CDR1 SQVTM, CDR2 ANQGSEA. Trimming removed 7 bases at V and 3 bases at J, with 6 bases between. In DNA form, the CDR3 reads TGCAGCGGTACAGAAGAGACCCAGTACTTC. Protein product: CSGTEETQYF.

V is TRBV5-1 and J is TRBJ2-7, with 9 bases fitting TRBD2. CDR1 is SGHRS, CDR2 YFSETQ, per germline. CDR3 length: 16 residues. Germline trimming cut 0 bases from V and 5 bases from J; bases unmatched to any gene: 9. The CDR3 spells CASSLVGGRAGDEQYF. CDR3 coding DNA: TGCGCCAGCAGCTTGGTGGGCGGGAGGGCCGGGGACGAGCAGTACTTC.

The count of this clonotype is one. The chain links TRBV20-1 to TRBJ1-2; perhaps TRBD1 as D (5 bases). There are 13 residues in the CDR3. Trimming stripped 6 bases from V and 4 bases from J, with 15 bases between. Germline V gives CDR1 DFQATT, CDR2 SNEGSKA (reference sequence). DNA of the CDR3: TGCAGTGCGGTCGACAGTATCTCCTATGGCTACACCTTC. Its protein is CSAVDSISYGYTF.

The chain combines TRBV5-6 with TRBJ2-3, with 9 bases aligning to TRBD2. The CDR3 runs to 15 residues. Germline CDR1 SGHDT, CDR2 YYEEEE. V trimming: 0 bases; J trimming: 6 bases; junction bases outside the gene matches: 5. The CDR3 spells CASSLDSGSSDTQYF. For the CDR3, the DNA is TGTGCCAGCAGCTTGGATAGCGGGAGTTCGGATACGCAGTATTTT. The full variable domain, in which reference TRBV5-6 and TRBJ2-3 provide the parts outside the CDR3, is DAGVTQSPTHLIKTRGQQVTLRCSPKSGHDTVSWYQQALGQGPQFIFQYYEEEERQRGNFPDRFSGHQFPNYSSELNVNALLLGDSALYLCASSLDSGSSDTQYFGPGTRLTVL.

CDR3 sequence reads: CASSSLAGGFEQYF. The CDR3 coding sequence is TGTGCCAGCAGCTCGCTAGCGGGAGGCTTCGAGCAGTACTTC. V and J are TRBV7-8 and TRBJ2-7, with TRBD2 matching 11 bases. V lost 4 bases and J lost 6; bases outside the gene matches: 5. CDR3 length: 14 residues. Germline CDR1 and CDR2: SGHVS and FQNEAQ.

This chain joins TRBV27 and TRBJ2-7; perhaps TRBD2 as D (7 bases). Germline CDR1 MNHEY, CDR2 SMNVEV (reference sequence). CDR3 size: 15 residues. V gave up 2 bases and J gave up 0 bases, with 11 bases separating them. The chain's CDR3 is CASSLTRGASYEQYF. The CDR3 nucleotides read TGTGCCAGCAGTTTAACTCGGGGGGCCTCCTACGAGCAGTACTTC.